The 20 T cell receptor beta chains listed next were all sequenced from one sample in a study of shared clonotypes between healthy human individuals. In the naive CD8 group, cells lacked CD45RO and were positively selected for CCR7, so terminally differentiated effector memory CD45RA+ cells were left out. Clones were read by immunoSEQ multiplex PCR, and TCRdb kept only the in-frame ones, dropping some. This table holds about 2.2 million clones, 93% found once. Sequencing was performed on naive CD8+ T cells from PBMCs. These receptors all stem from a man aged 18 to 30 in good health. Some clones in this sample may be carry-over from other donors' samples.

This rearrangement joins TRBV7-6 to TRBJ2-3; D is unclear. This CDR3 region has 12 residues. CDR1 is SGHVS, CDR2 FNYEAQ, per germline. The V end lost 4 bases, the J end lost 0 bases, and 2 bases lay between the germline ends. This chain's CDR3 is CASSYSTDTQYF. In DNA form, the CDR3 reads TGTGCCAGCAGCTATAGCACAGATACGCAGTATTTT.

This clone was seen just once. This chain connects TRBV27 to TRBJ1-1; 12 positions match TRBD1. J was trimmed by 3 bases and V by 5 bases; bases with no gene match: 10. Germline V gene data show CDR1 as MNHEY and CDR2 as SMNVEV (reference sequence). This CDR3 contains 17 residues. The DNA of the CDR3 is TGTGCCAGCAGTCCCCGGGGACAGGGGGCGGAGGACACTGAAGCTTTCTTT. Protein product: CASSPRGQGAEDTEAFF.

This chain joins TRBV5-8 and TRBJ2-7, with 9 bases aligning to TRBD1. Trimming took 0 bases from V and 5 from J; bases not matched to a gene: 3. The CDR3 is 14 amino acids. CDR1 SGHTS and CDR2 YDEGEE come from the germline V gene. The chain's CDR3 is CASSLGTGANEQYF. DNA for the CDR3: TGTGCCAGCAGCTTGGGGACAGGGGCTAACGAGCAGTACTTC. The full variable domain, in which reference TRBV5-8 and TRBJ2-7 provide the parts outside the CDR3, is EAGVTQSPTHLIKTRGQQATLRCSPISGHTSVYWYQQALGLGLQFLLWYDEGEERNRGNFPPRFSGRQFPNYSSELNVNALELEDSALYLCASSLGTGANEQYFGPGTRLTVT.

The chain joins TRBV29-1 to TRBJ1-4; no clear D gene. Germline V CDR1 and CDR2: SQVTM, ANQGSEA. V was trimmed by 8 bases and J by 8 bases, leaving 18 bases between them. This CDR3 region has 13 residues. CDR3 residues: CSTLPDGGEKLFF. The CDR3 DNA reads as TGCAGCACCCTACCCGACGGCGGCGAAAAACTGTTTTTT.

This rearrangement joins TRBV7-2 to TRBJ2-7, with TRBD2 matching 10 bases. CDR3 length: 14 residues. V lost 3 bases and J lost 6; bases outside the gene matches: 5. Per germline, CDR1 SGHTA and CDR2 FQGNSA. This chain's CDR3 is CASSFTSGTREQYF. DNA for the CDR3: TGTGCCAGCAGCTTCACTAGCGGGACTCGCGAGCAGTACTTC. Full variable domain (remainder filled in from reference TRBV7-2 and TRBJ2-7): GAGVSQSPSNKVTEKGKDVELRCDPISGHTALYWYRQSLGQGLEFLIYFQGNSAPDKSGLPSDRFSAERTGGSVSTLTIQRTQQEDSAVYLCASSFTSGTREQYFGPGTRLTVT.

The chain carries TRBV2 and TRBJ2-2; no clear D gene. V was clipped by 2 bases and J by 1 base, with 8 bases between them. This CDR3 is built from 15 residues. Germline assignment: CDR1 SNHLY and CDR2 FYNNEI. The CDR3 loop is CASSEYFLNTGELFF. CDR3 in DNA: TGTGCCAGCAGTGAATATTTCCTGAACACCGGGGAGCTGTTTTTT.

The rearrangement links TRBV7-8 to TRBJ2-1; 14 bases line up with TRBD2. This CDR3 spans 16 amino acids. V gave up 3 bases and J gave up 6 bases; unmatched junction bases: 4. Germline values: CDR1 SGHVS, CDR2 FQNEAQ. DNA of the CDR3: TGTGCCAGCAGCTTCCCGGGACTAGCGGGAGTCAATGAGCAGTTCTTC. Encoded protein: CASSFPGLAGVNEQFF.

The chain employs TRBV6-6 and TRBJ1-2; tentative D call: TRBD1 (6 bases). Deletions cut 7 bases from V and 8 bases from J, with 11 bases between. CDR1 and CDR2 from the germline V gene are MNHNY and SVGAGI (reference sequence). There are 11 residues in the CDR3. CDR3 sequence: CASTQGNGYTF. CDR3 sequence (DNA): TGTGCCAGCACACAGGGTAACGGCTACACCTTC.

This rearrangement joins TRBV6-5 to TRBJ2-1; D remains unclear. V gave up 0 bases and J gave up 0 bases, with 3 bases separating them. Germline CDR1 reads MNHEY; CDR2 reads SVGAGI. The CDR3 consists of 14 residues. CDR3 coding DNA: TGTGCCAGCAGTTACTCGGCCTCCTACAATGAGCAGTTCTTC. It codes for CASSYSASYNEQFF.

The chain is built from TRBV19 and TRBJ2-7; tentative D call: TRBD1 (5 bases). In germline, CDR1 is LNHDA, CDR2 SQIVND (reference sequence). The CDR3 consists of 16 residues. V was shortened by 0 bases and J by 6 bases, with 18 bases between the two germline ends. The DNA for the CDR3 is TGTGCCAGTAGTATAGATTCGGACACCCCGACCTGCGAGCAGTACTTC. Protein sequence: CASSIDSDTPTCEQYF.

The chain is built from TRBV7-9 and TRBJ2-2; TRBD2 agrees at 13 bases. Germline CDR1 is SEHNR and CDR2 is FQNEAQ (reference sequence). This CDR3 has 17 amino acids. J gave up 2 bases and V 4 bases, and 4 bases lay outside the gene matches. In DNA form, the CDR3 reads TGTGCCAGCAGCTCCGCGGGACTAGCGGGAAACACCGGGGAGCTGTTTTTT. Translation gives CASSSAGLAGNTGELFF. Variable domain in full (rest from reference TRBV7-9 and TRBJ2-2): DTGVSQNPRHKITKRGQNVTFRCDPISEHNRLYWYRQTLGQGPEFLTYFQNEAQLEKSRLLSDRFSAERPKGSFSTLEIQRTEQGDSAMYLCASSSAGLAGNTGELFFGEGSRLTVL.

The chain links TRBV30 to TRBJ1-1; 7 bases match TRBD1. CDR1 is GTSNPN and CDR2 is SVGIG in the germline V gene (reference sequence). The V and J ends lost 5 bases and 0 bases, in that order; junction bases with no gene match: 15. CDR3 length: 17 amino acids. The CDR3 protein is CAWRVEGGPDMNTEAFF. The CDR3 DNA reads as TGTGCCTGGCGGGTCGAAGGGGGCCCCGACATGAACACTGAAGCTTTCTTT.

The V call is TRBV25-1, the J call TRBJ1-4; D uncertain. The CDR3 consists of 16 residues. Germline V gene data show CDR1 as MGHDK and CDR2 as SYGVNS. The V and J ends lost 1 base and 8 bases respectively, with 17 bases between them. The CDR3 spells CASSEWEVGLGEKLFF. The DNA of the CDR3 is TGTGCCAGCAGTGAATGGGAGGTCGGGCTGGGCGAAAAACTGTTTTTT.

In its sample, this clone was seen once. In DNA, the CDR3 is TGTGCCAGCAGTCACTCCTTTGTGGGGCAGTTCTTC. This sequence encodes CASSHSFVGQFF. The chain uses TRBV28 and TRBJ2-1; D is ambiguous. The germline V gene has CDR1 MDHEN and CDR2 SYDVKM. This CDR3 region has 12 residues. Trimming pared 5 bases from V and 12 bases from J, leaving 14 bases between. Combining the CDR3 with reference TRBV28 and TRBJ2-1 gives the whole variable domain DVKVTQSSRYLVKRTGEKVFLECVQDMDHENMFWYRQDPGLGLRLIYFSYDVKMKEKGDIPEGYSVSREKKERFSLILESASTNQTSMYLCASSHSFVGQFFGPGTRLTVL.

The rearrangement links TRBV5-4 to TRBJ2-2; 9 bases align to TRBD2. The CDR3 has 15 amino acids. Germline CDR1 is SGHNT and CDR2 is YYREEE (reference sequence). The V and J ends lost 2 bases and 5 bases, in that order; junction bases with no gene match: 4. The CDR3 here is CASSFEREETGELFF. The CDR3 DNA reads TGTGCCAGCAGCTTTGAGCGGGAGGAAACCGGGGAGCTGTTTTTT.

The chain employs TRBV4-3 and TRBJ2-2; tentative D call: TRBD2 (6 bases). The CDR3 has 18 amino acids. Per germline, CDR1 LGHNA and CDR2 YSLEER. V lost 1 base and J lost 0, with 15 bases in between. In nucleotides, the CDR3 is TGCGCCAGCAGCCAAGTGAGAGGGAGGTTAACGAACACCGGGGAGCTGTTTTTT. Residues: CASSQVRGRLTNTGELFF.

This chain joins TRBV6-1 and TRBJ2-7, with unresolved D. V was pared by 8 bases and J by 4 bases, with 12 bases between. This CDR3 is built from 12 residues. The germline V gene encodes CDR1 MNHNS and CDR2 SASEGT. The CDR3 spells CASPGLGYEQYF. CDR3 sequence (DNA): TGTGCCAGCCCCGGTCTTGGGTACGAGCAGTACTTC.

The chain employs TRBV30 and TRBJ2-2; a weak D match, TRBD1 (6 bases). V was cut by 1 base and J by 4 bases, with 16 bases left in between. Germline CDR1 is GTSNPN and CDR2 is SVGIG (reference sequence). The CDR3 runs 16 residues. CDR3 protein: CAWSEGRSGVTGELFF. CDR3 DNA sequence: TGTGCCTGGAGTGAAGGGCGCTCAGGGGTCACCGGGGAGCTGTTTTTT.

The chain links TRBV18 to TRBJ2-7; D perhaps matches TRBD1 (6 bases). Between the trimmed V and J ends, which lost 2 bases and 3 bases, there was a span of 11 bases. The CDR3 spans 14 residues. Germline-derived CDR1 and CDR2 are KGHSH and LQKENI. CDR3 bases: TGTGCCAGCTCACCAGAGGACAGCCACTACGAGCAGTACTTC. The encoded protein is CASSPEDSHYEQYF.

The chain couples TRBV10-2 to TRBJ2-7, with 7 bases lining up with TRBD1. The CDR3 has 13 residues. Germline CDR1 is WSHSY and CDR2 is SAAADI. V lost 10 bases and J lost 3; bases outside the gene matches: 9. The CDR3 loop reads CATSSDRFYEQYF. CDR3 DNA: TGCGCCACCTCCTCGGACAGGTTCTACGAGCAGTACTTC.